The 32 T cell receptor beta chains below come from one sample, sequenced in a study of blood T cell repertoires in COVID-19. Repertoires were generated with immunoSEQ multiplex PCR, while TCRdb's copy carries only in-frame clones and drops some. Found here are 300,000 or so clones, 70% to 90% of them singletons; the top ten hold 4.5% to 7%. Sequenced sample: PBMCs or T cells enriched from blood (not recorded which). These receptors were obtained from a woman in her twenties or thirties who had recovered from COVID-19.

The chain employs TRBV27 and TRBJ2-7, with TRBD1 identical over 8 bases. Trimming cost V 3 bases and J 2 bases; bases outside gene matches: 6. Germline CDR1 MNHEY, CDR2 SMNVEV (reference sequence). The CDR3 consists of 15 residues. CDR3 coding DNA: TGTGCCAGCAGTTTTCAAGGACAGGGACCCTACGAGCAGTACTTC. It codes for CASSFQGQGPYEQYF.

The chain uses TRBV6-5 and TRBJ1-2; the match to TRBD1 covers 8 bases. The germline V gene has CDR1 MNHEY and CDR2 SVGAGI. Trimming took 6 bases from V and 8 from J; bases not matched to a gene: 8. This CDR3 comprises 13 residues. For the CDR3, the DNA is TGTGCCAGCAGCCTACGACAGGGGTTCGGCTACACCTTC. This codes for CASSLRQGFGYTF.

The chain has TRBV5-8 and TRBJ2-3, with a weak D call TRBD1 (6 bases). In germline, CDR1 is SGHTS, CDR2 YDEGEE. Between the trimmed V and J ends, which lost 3 bases and 4 bases, there was a span of 12 bases. This CDR3 spans 14 amino acids. The chain's CDR3 is CASSSTGSADTQYF. In nucleotides, the CDR3 is TGTGCCAGCAGCTCTACAGGGAGTGCAGATACGCAGTATTTT.

J is TRBJ2-3 and V is TRBV6-4; 8 positions match TRBD2. Trimming cost V 7 bases and J 2 bases; bases outside gene matches: 11. Looked up from germline, CDR1 is MRHNA and CDR2 is SNTAGT. CDR3 size: 16 residues. As DNA, the CDR3 is TGTGCCAGCAAGATCGGGAGGGGGGTATCCACAGATACGCAGTATTTT. Protein product: CASKIGRGVSTDTQYF.

This clone was seen a single time. The rearrangement uses TRBV4-1 and TRBJ1-1; tentatively, D is TRBD1 (6 bases). The CDR3 is made up of 17 amino acids. Trimming stripped 5 bases from V and 1 base from J, with 20 bases between. The V gene's germline CDR1 is MGHRA and CDR2 YSYEKL. The CDR3 DNA is TGCGCCAGCAGCACCCGGGAGCGGGGGGCGGGGAACACTGAAGCTTTCTTT. Translation: CASSTRERGAGNTEAFF.

This clone has just a few counts. This rearrangement joins TRBV5-1 to TRBJ1-5, with D hard to call. The CDR3 is 14 amino acids. Germline V gene sequence: CDR1 SGHRS, CDR2 YFSETQ. Trimming left V 0 bases short and J 7 bases short, with 11 bases between. This CDR3 reads CASSLGEVGQPQHF. CDR3 DNA: TGCGCCAGCAGCTTGGGAGAAGTCGGGCAGCCCCAGCATTTT.

The chain employs TRBV16 and TRBJ1-6, with D possibly being TRBD1 (5 bases). This CDR3 spans 14 amino acids. The germline V gene encodes CDR1 KGHSY and CDR2 FQNENV. V lost 2 bases to trimming and J lost 10 bases, with 12 bases between them. CDR3: CASSQGRGGSPLHF. DNA of the CDR3: TGTGCCAGCAGCCAAGGGAGGGGTGGGTCACCCCTCCACTTT.

J is TRBJ1-5 and V is TRBV7-2; 7 positions agree with TRBD1. There are 16 residues in the CDR3. CDR1 SGHTA and CDR2 FQGNSA come from the germline V gene. Unmatched junction bases numbered 9, after V lost 1 base and J lost 6 bases. The DNA for the CDR3 is TGTGCCAGCAGCTTAGGGGGGGACAGAAGAGTTCAGCCCCAGCATTTT. Translated: CASSLGGDRRVQPQHF.

The chain has TRBV27 and TRBJ1-2; D uncertain. CDR1 is MNHEY, CDR2 SMNVEV, per germline (reference sequence). This CDR3 has 15 amino acids. Trimming took off 5 bases at V and 1 base at J, with 14 bases between the two ends. CDR3 residues: CASSPIGGRNYGYTF. For the CDR3, the DNA is TGTGCCAGCAGTCCAATAGGAGGGCGTAACTATGGCTACACCTTC.

To note about this clone: The sample contains more than one DNA sequence encoding this CDR3. The V and J genes are TRBV5-1 and TRBJ2-7, with TRBD1 as a possible D gene (7 bases). Per the germline V gene, CDR1 is SGHRS and CDR2 is YFSETQ. This CDR3 region has 14 residues. Deletions cut 0 bases from V and 3 bases from J, with 10 bases between. CDR3: CASSLGQGGYEQYF. The CDR3 nucleotides are TGCGCCAGCAGCTTGGGACAGGGAGGCTACGAGCAGTACTTC.

The CDR3 coding sequence is TGTGCCAGCAGACGACAGGGAACTAATGAAAAACTGTTTTTT. Amino acids: CASRRQGTNEKLFF. The chain carries TRBV27 and TRBJ1-4; 7 positions agree with TRBD1. V lost 6 bases and J lost 1; bases outside the gene matches: 2. Germline CDR1 reads MNHEY; CDR2 reads SMNVEV (reference sequence). The CDR3 covers 14 residues.

The chain links TRBV25-1 to TRBJ1-2; D unresolved. Trimming took 1 base from V and 7 from J, leaving 10 bases between them. Germline CDR1 and CDR2: MGHDK and SYGVNS. CDR3 length equals 13 residues. The CDR3 is CASSESLYGGYTF. CDR3 sequence (DNA): TGTGCCAGCAGTGAATCCCTCTACGGTGGCTACACCTTC.

The CDR3 sequence: CASSLTVRAPETQYF. The CDR3 DNA is TGCGCCAGCAGCTTGACGGTCAGGGCCCCAGAGACCCAGTACTTC. The V and J genes are TRBV5-1 and TRBJ2-5; TRBD1 is a possible D gene (5 bases). Germline CDR1 is SGHRS and CDR2 is YFSETQ. The CDR3 runs to 15 residues. With 1 base removed from V and 4 bases from J, the gap between germline ends came to 14 bases.

Remarks on this clone: The junction differs from germline at one of its ends, possibly a read error. This sample also contains other DNA sequences that code for the same CDR3. The chain is built from TRBV7-3 and TRBJ2-1; 9 nucleotides match TRBD2. Per germline, CDR1 SGHTA and CDR2 FQGTGA. The CDR3 runs to 18 residues. The CDR3 bases are TGTGCCAGCAGCTTACTAGCGGGGAGACCCACTCCCTACAATGAACAGTTCTTC. Encoded protein: CASSLLAGRPTPYNEQFF. The full variable domain, rest sourced from reference TRBV7-3 and TRBJ2-1, is GAGVSQTPSNKVTEKGKYVELRCDPISGHTALYWYRQSLGQGPEFLIYFQGTGAADDSGLPNDRFFAVRPEGSVSTLKIQRTERGDSAVYLCASSLLAGRPTPYNEQFFGPGTRLTVL.

The chain has TRBV6-6 and TRBJ1-5, with D uncertain. Between the trimmed V and J ends, which lost 0 bases and 3 bases, there was a span of 6 bases. The germline gives CDR1 MNHNY, CDR2 SVGAGI (reference sequence). The CDR3 runs to 14 residues. CDR3 nucleotide sequence: TGTGCCAGCAGTTACTCGTCAGACAATCAGCCCCAGCATTTT. It codes for CASSYSSDNQPQHF.

This chain's CDR3 is CASSLWLGQGGEQYF. CDR3 DNA sequence: TGTGCCAGCAGCTTGTGGCTGGGCCAGGGGGGTGAGCAGTACTTC. The chain combines TRBV5-4 with TRBJ2-7, with D possibly TRBD1 on 7 matching bases. The V end was cut by 1 base, the J end by 7 bases, with 18 bases between. CDR3 length equals 15 residues. The germline V gene encodes CDR1 SGHNT and CDR2 YYREEE (reference sequence). Together with reference TRBV5-4 and TRBJ2-7, the CDR3 gives the full variable domain: ETGVTQSPTHLIKTRGQQVTLRCSSQSGHNTVSWYQQALGQGPQFIFQYYREEENGRGNFPPRFSGLQFPNYSSELNVNALELDDSALYLCASSLWLGQGGEQYFGPGTRLTVT.

The chain couples TRBV9 to TRBJ1-1; possible D gene TRBD1, 5 bases. Germline CDR1 SGDLS, CDR2 YYNGEE. The CDR3 totals 15 residues. V lost 0 bases and J lost 4, with 13 bases in between. The DNA for the CDR3 is TGTGCCAGCAGCGTAGCTGGGGGGGGACCCACTGAAGCTTTCTTT. As protein: CASSVAGGGPTEAFF.

The rearrangement links TRBV10-1 to TRBJ2-3; 8 bases match TRBD2. With V trimmed by 11 bases and J by 3 bases, 7 bases remained unmatched. In germline, CDR1 is WNHNN, CDR2 SYGVQD (reference sequence). There are 13 residues in the CDR3. The CDR3 here is CAFGRGRTDTQYF. The DNA of the CDR3 is TGCGCCTTCGGGAGGGGTAGGACAGATACGCAGTATTTT.

The chain carries TRBV7-2 and TRBJ1-2; TRBD1 matches 10 bases. The CDR3 sequence is 16 residues long. Germline V gene lookup returns CDR1 SGHTA and CDR2 FQGNSA. J lost 6 bases, V lost 5 bases, and 12 bases had no gene match. The CDR3 here is CASSTQLRQGADGYTF. CDR3 DNA sequence: TGTGCCAGCAGCACACAACTGAGACAGGGGGCAGATGGCTACACCTTC.

This clone has only one observation. This chain connects TRBV29-1 to TRBJ2-3; TRBD2 is a possible D gene (7 bases). V was pared by 3 bases and J by 5 bases, with 12 bases between. The V gene's germline CDR1 is SQVTM and CDR2 ANQGSEA. CDR3 length: 13 residues. The CDR3 bases are TGCAGCGTTGAGGCGGGGGCTCGAGATACGCAGTATTTT. Translated, it gives CSVEAGARDTQYF.

The CDR3 DNA is TGTGCCGGGGGGGCGGGAGAGACCCAGTACTTC. This encodes CAGGAGETQYF. This chain links TRBV30 with TRBJ2-5; a possible D gene is TRBD2 (7 bases). V lost 8 bases and J 4 bases, leaving 11 bases between the germline ends. The germline CDR1 and CDR2 sequences are GTSNPN and SVGIG (reference sequence). CDR3 length: 11 residues.

This chain links TRBV5-1 with TRBJ2-1, with 12 bases that match TRBD2. Trimming cost V 1 base and J 6 bases; bases outside gene matches: 5. The length of the CDR3 is 16 residues. Germline V CDR1 and CDR2: SGHRS, YFSETQ. The CDR3 loop is CASSLSLAGGSNEQFF. The CDR3 DNA sequence: TGCGCCAGCAGCTTGTCACTAGCGGGGGGTAGCAATGAGCAGTTCTTC.

The chain is built from TRBV18 and TRBJ1-4; the D is unclear. CDR1 and CDR2 (germline): KGHSH, LQKENI. Between the trimmed V and J ends, which lost 3 bases and 2 bases, there was a span of 7 bases. This CDR3 region has 14 residues. CDR3: CASSPGQTNEKLFF. The CDR3 DNA sequence: TGTGCCAGCTCACCTGGTCAGACTAATGAAAAACTGTTTTTT.

The gene calls are TRBV4-2 and TRBJ1-1; D may be TRBD1 (5 bases). Per germline, CDR1 LGHNA and CDR2 YNFKEQ. V was shortened by 0 bases and J by 7 bases, with 15 bases between the two germline ends. This CDR3 is built from 15 residues. The CDR3 sequence is CASSQDQKGKLEAFF. In DNA, the CDR3 is TGTGCCAGCAGCCAAGATCAAAAGGGGAAACTTGAAGCTTTCTTT.

The genes are TRBV10-3 and TRBJ1-1; weak D call: TRBD1 (6 bases). The CDR3 has 16 residues. V was clipped by 6 bases and J by 0 bases, with 17 bases between them. The germline CDR1 and CDR2 sequences are ENHRY and SYGVKD. In DNA form, the CDR3 reads TGTGCCATCAGGGGGGCGGGGGCGTTCATGAACACTGAAGCTTTCTTT. This gives the protein CAIRGAGAFMNTEAFF.

The chain combines TRBV14 with TRBJ1-6; D is undetermined. The CDR3 runs to 14 residues. With 1 base removed from V and 9 bases from J, the gap between germline ends came to 10 bases. Germline-derived CDR1 and CDR2 are SGHDN and FVKESK. The CDR3 loop is CASSQALASSPLHF. The CDR3 region has the DNA TGTGCCAGCAGCCAAGCTCTAGCCAGTTCACCCCTCCACTTT.

This chain links TRBV3-1 (or the pseudogene TRBV3-2) with TRBJ1-2, with D uncertain. The V end lost 0 bases, the J end lost 14 bases, and 10 bases lay between the germline ends. The germline V gene encodes CDR1 LGHDT and CDR2 YNNKEL (reference sequence). The CDR3 consists of 11 residues. For the CDR3, the DNA is TGTGCCAGCAGCCAAGAGGCTGCGGAGACCTTC. Translating gives CASSQEAAETF.

The rearrangement links TRBV18 to TRBJ2-1; no clear D. Germline CDR1 reads KGHSH; CDR2 reads LQKENI. With 8 bases removed from V and 4 bases from J, the gap between germline ends came to 12 bases. The CDR3 contains 13 residues. The CDR3 spells CASKRGGYNEQFF. DNA for the CDR3: TGTGCCAGCAAACGAGGTGGATACAATGAGCAGTTCTTC. Full variable domain (missing parts from reference TRBV18 and TRBJ2-1): NAGVMQNPRHLVRRRGQEARLRCSPMKGHSHVYWYRQLPEEGLKFMVYLQKENIIDESGMPKERFSAEFPKEGPSILRIQQVVRGDSAAYFCASKRGGYNEQFFGPGTRLTVL.

The gene calls are TRBV7-2 and TRBJ2-1; D may be TRBD2 (6 bases). This CDR3 has 16 residues. CDR1 SGHTA and CDR2 FQGNSA come from the germline V gene. V lost 4 bases, J lost 0 bases, and 13 bases lay in between. CDR3 sequence: CASSSRGSYSYNEQFF. In DNA, the CDR3 is TGTGCCAGCAGCTCCCGGGGGTCCTACTCCTACAATGAGCAGTTCTTC.

The chain couples TRBV2 to TRBJ1-5; 7 positions agree with TRBD1. The CDR3 loop spans 14 amino acids. With V trimmed by 7 bases and J by 4 bases, 7 bases remained unmatched. Germline V gives CDR1 SNHLY, CDR2 FYNNEI. Here the CDR3 reads CASTRGQQNQPQHF. CDR3 DNA sequence: TGTGCCAGCACCCGGGGACAGCAAAATCAGCCCCAGCATTTT.

Only a few counts were recorded for this clone. The chain is built from TRBV19 and TRBJ1-5; TRBD1 aligns across 8 bases. This CDR3 comprises 19 residues. Unmatched junction bases numbered 15, after V lost 3 bases and J lost 2 bases. The germline gives CDR1 LNHDA, CDR2 SQIVND (reference sequence). The CDR3 spells CASSMGTGKSMSGNQPQHF. DNA of the CDR3: TGTGCCAGTAGTATGGGGACAGGAAAATCAATGAGTGGCAATCAGCCCCAGCATTTT.

The chain combines TRBV6-6 with TRBJ2-7, with 7 nucleotides matching TRBD1. This CDR3 contains 14 residues. V lost 6 bases and J lost 7; bases outside the gene matches: 12. The germline CDR1 and CDR2 sequences are MNHNY and SVGAGI (reference sequence). CDR3 DNA sequence: TGTGCCAGCAGACTAGGGACAGTGGAGTGGGAGCAGTACTTC. This gives the protein CASRLGTVEWEQYF.